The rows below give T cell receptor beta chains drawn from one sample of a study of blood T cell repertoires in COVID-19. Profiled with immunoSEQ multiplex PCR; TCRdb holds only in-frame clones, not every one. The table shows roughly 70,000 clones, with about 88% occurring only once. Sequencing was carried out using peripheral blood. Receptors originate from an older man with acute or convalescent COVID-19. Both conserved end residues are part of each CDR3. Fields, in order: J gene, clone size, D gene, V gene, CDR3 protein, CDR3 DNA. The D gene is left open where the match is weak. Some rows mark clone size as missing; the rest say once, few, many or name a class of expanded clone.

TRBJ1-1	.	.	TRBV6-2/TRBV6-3	CASSYEVRGTEAFF	TGTGCCAGCAGTTACGAGGTGCGGGGCACTGAAGCTTTCTTT
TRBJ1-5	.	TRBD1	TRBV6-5	CASQGGNQPQHF	TGTGCCAGTCAGGGGGGCAATCAGCCCCAGCATTTT
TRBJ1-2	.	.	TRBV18	CASSLTRDYGYTF	TGTGCCAGCTCACTGACTAGGGACTATGGCTACACCTTC
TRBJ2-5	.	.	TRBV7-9	CASSSFRGGETQYF	TGTGCCAGCAGTAGTTTCCGGGGAGGAGAGACCCAGTACTTC
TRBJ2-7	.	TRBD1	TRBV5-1	CASSWGQGSSYEQYF	TGCGCCAGCAGCTGGGGACAGGGGAGCTCCTACGAGCAGTACTTC
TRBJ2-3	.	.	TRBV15	CATMDSYYSTDTQYF	TGTGCCACCATGGACAGTTATTATAGCACAGATACGCAGTATTTT
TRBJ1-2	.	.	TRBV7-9	CASSLGLGGTNYGYTF	TGTGCCAGCAGCTTAGGGTTAGGCGGTACTAACTATGGCTACACCTTC
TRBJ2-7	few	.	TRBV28	CASSSGQSYEQYF	TGTGCCAGCAGTTCCGGACAGTCCTACGAGCAGTACTTC
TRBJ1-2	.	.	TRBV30	CALEQGLGYGYTF	TGTGCCCTCGAACAGGGTCTCGGCTATGGCTACACCTTC
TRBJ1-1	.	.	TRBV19	CASSSRGLLNTEAFF	TGTGCCAGTAGTTCCCGCGGGCTCTTGAACACTGAAGCTTTCTTT
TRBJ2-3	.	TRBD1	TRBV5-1	CASSLGTGPDTQYF	TGCGCCAGCAGCTTGGGGACAGGGCCAGATACGCAGTATTTT
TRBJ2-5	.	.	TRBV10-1	CASSESNPGQQETQYF	TGCGCCAGCAGTGAGTCTAACCCCGGACAGCAAGAGACCCAGTACTTC
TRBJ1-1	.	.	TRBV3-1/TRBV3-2	CASSQAGAGAFF	TGTGCCAGCAGCCAAGCAGGGGCAGGAGCTTTCTTT
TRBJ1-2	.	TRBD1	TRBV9	CASSATGSYGYTF	TGTGCCAGCAGTGCGACAGGGTCCTATGGCTACACCTTC
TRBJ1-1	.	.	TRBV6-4	CASSDSSRGTEAFF	TGTGCCAGCAGTGACTCGTCCCGCGGGACTGAAGCTTTCTTT
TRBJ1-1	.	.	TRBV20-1	CSAGLGIAFF	TGCAGTGCTGGCCTCGGGATAGCTTTCTTT
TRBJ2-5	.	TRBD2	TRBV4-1	CASSQEAASGVGETQYF	TGCGCCAGCAGCCAAGAGGCGGCTAGCGGGGTGGGGGAGACCCAGTACTTC
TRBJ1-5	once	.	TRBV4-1	CASSQPWGHQPQHF	TGCGCCAGCAGCCAACCCTGGGGGCATCAGCCCCAGCATTTT
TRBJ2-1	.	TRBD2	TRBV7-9	CASSLAALAGDDEQFF	TGTGCCAGCAGCTTAGCTGCGCTAGCGGGAGATGATGAGCAGTTCTTC
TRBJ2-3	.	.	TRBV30	CAWSDSILDTQYF	TGTGCCTGGAGTGACAGTATTCTGGATACGCAGTATTTT
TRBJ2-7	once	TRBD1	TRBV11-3	CASSLGTAYEQYF	TGTGCCAGCAGCCTGGGGACAGCCTACGAGCAGTACTTC
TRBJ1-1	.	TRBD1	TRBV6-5	CASSYGDRGENTEAFF	TGTGCCAGCAGTTATGGGGACAGGGGAGAAAACACTGAAGCTTTCTTT
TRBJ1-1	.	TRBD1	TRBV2	CASSRRQGAEAFF	TGTGCCAGCAGTAGACGACAGGGGGCTGAAGCTTTCTTT
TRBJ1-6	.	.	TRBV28	CASGLPSSYNSPLHF	TGTGCCAGCGGACTGCCGAGCTCCTATAATTCACCCCTCCACTTT
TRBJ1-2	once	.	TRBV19	CASSIEAAGDLYGYTF	TGTGCCAGTAGTATAGAGGCCGCAGGGGATCTATATGGCTACACCTTC
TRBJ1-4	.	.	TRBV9	CASSGGTADEKLFF	TGTGCCAGCAGCGGAGGAACGGCGGATGAAAAACTGTTTTTT
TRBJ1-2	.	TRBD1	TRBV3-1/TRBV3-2	CASSQSPGGSSYGYTF	TGTGCCAGCAGCCAATCCCCAGGGGGCTCTAGCTATGGCTACACCTTC
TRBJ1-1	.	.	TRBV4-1	CASSQGRGRADLNTEAFF	TGCGCCAGCAGCCAAGGTCGCGGGAGGGCGGACTTGAACACTGAAGCTTTCTTT
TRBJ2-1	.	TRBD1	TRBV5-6	CASSLGQGAYNEQFF	TGTGCCAGCAGCTTGGGACAGGGAGCCTACAATGAGCAGTTCTTC
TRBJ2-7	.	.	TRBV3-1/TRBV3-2	CASSQVWAYEQYF	TGTGCCAGCAGCCAAGTATGGGCGTACGAGCAGTACTTC
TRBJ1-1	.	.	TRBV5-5	CASSFRGRQNTEAFF	TGTGCCAGCAGCTTCCGTGGCAGGCAGAACACTGAAGCTTTCTTT
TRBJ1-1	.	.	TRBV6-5	CASSYNLQAFF	TGTGCCAGCAGTTATAACCTACAAGCTTTCTTT
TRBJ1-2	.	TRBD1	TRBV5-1	CASSPHARQGADGYTF	TGCGCCAGCAGCCCACACGCCCGACAGGGGGCAGATGGCTACACCTTC
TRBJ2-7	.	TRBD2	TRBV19	CATSGGNEQYF	TGTGCCACTAGCGGAGGAAACGAGCAGTACTTC
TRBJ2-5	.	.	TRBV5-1	CASRRTGTQQETQYF	TGCGCCAGCAGACGTACCGGGACACAGCAAGAGACCCAGTACTTC
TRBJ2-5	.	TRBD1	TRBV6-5	CASSYFRSGGTQYF	TGTGCCAGCAGTTACTTCAGGTCAGGGGGCACCCAGTACTTC
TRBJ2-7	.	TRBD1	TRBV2	CASNPSTGRSYEQYF	TGTGCCAGCAACCCTTCGACAGGGCGCTCCTACGAGCAGTACTTC
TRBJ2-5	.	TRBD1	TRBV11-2	CASSRRQGQGETQYF	TGTGCCAGCAGCCGTCGACAGGGGCAGGGAGAGACCCAGTACTTC
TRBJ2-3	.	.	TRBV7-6	CASSLAIGRGTDTQYF	TGTGCCAGCAGCTTAGCGATTGGGAGGGGGACAGATACGCAGTATTTT
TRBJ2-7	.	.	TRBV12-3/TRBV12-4	CASSLSQGVKQYF	TGTGCCAGCAGTTTATCACAGGGAGTAAAGCAGTACTTC
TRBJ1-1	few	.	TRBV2	CASGRQATNTEAFF	TGTGCCAGCGGAAGACAGGCAACGAACACTGAAGCTTTCTTT